What follows are 4 T cell receptor beta chains derived from one specimen sequenced in a study of blood T cell repertoires in COVID-19. Method: immunoSEQ multiplex PCR; TCRdb's copy keeps in-frame clones and lacks some. This table has about 64,000 clones, around 82% appearing once. Material: peripheral blood. The receptor source for this set is a man in his 60s with COVID-19, enrolled during active disease.

J is TRBJ2-7 and V is TRBV11-2; D remains ambiguous. V lost 4 bases, J lost 3 bases, and 13 bases lay in between. The CDR3 totals 14 residues. CDR1 SGHAT and CDR2 FQNNGV come from the germline V gene. The CDR3: CASSSTARGYEQYF. CDR3 nucleotide sequence: TGTGCCAGCAGCTCCACCGCCAGAGGCTACGAGCAGTACTTC.

This chain uses TRBV20-1 with TRBJ2-7; 7 bases align to TRBD2. Germline values: CDR1 DFQATT, CDR2 SNEGSKA (reference sequence). V trimming: 3 bases; J trimming: 6 bases; junction bases outside the gene matches: 8. The CDR3 is 13 amino acids. CDR3 sequence reads: CSASRLGGGEQYF. CDR3 coding DNA: TGCAGTGCTAGTAGGCTTGGCGGGGGCGAGCAGTACTTC.

The genes are TRBV2 and TRBJ2-7, with a possible D match to TRBD2 (5 bases). This CDR3 spans 13 amino acids. Germline V gene sequence: CDR1 SNHLY, CDR2 FYNNEI. Trimming took off 3 bases at V and 3 bases at J, with 9 bases between the two ends. The CDR3 DNA is TGTGCCAGCAGTGAGGACTGGAACTACGAGCAGTACTTC. Protein product: CASSEDWNYEQYF.

The rearrangement joins TRBV7-2 to TRBJ2-5; 7 bases fit TRBD2. V dropped 3 bases and J dropped 6; count of bases not matched to a gene: 7. Germline values: CDR1 SGHTA, CDR2 FQGNSA. This CDR3 region has 14 residues. CDR3: CASSFALAWQTQYF. CDR3 bases: TGTGCCAGCAGCTTCGCACTAGCGTGGCAGACCCAGTACTTC.